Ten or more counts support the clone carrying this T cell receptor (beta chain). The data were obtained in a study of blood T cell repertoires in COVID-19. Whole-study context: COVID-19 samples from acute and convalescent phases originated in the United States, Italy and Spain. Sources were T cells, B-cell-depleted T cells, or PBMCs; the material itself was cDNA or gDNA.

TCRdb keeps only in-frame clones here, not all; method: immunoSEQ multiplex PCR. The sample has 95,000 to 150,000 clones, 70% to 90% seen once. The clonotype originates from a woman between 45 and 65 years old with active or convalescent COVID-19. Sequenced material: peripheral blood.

The CDR3: CAWSVQDRGSTEAFF. The DNA for the CDR3 is TGTGCCTGGAGTGTACAGGACAGGGGTAGCACTGAAGCTTTCTTT. The rearrangement uses TRBV30 and TRBJ1-1, with TRBD1 matching over 9 bases. Looked up from germline, CDR1 is GTSNPN and CDR2 is SVGIG (reference sequence). The CDR3 has 15 amino acids. The V gene end was trimmed by 0 bases and the J gene end by 4 bases; junction bases not matched to a gene: 6.